This T cell receptor (beta chain) was found in a study of PD-1 blockade in classical Hodgkin lymphoma. Here immunoSEQ multiplex PCR was the method, and the copy in TCRdb shows in-frame clones only, minus some. In the table there are 13,000 or so clones, approximately 81% of which are singletons. The sample's time point: cycle 4 day 1 (C4D1), after 6 weeks of nivolumab. Relapse after autologous stem cell transplantation occurred in every patient, and brentuximab vedotin exposure varied. Trimming took 4 bases from V and 2 from J, leaving 12 bases between them. This CDR3 region has 15 residues. CDR1 is LNHDA and CDR2 is SQIVND in the germline V gene (reference sequence).

The sequence was collected from a human donor with classical Hodgkin lymphoma. This material consisted of peripheral blood mononuclear cells (PBMCs), taken before the fourth cycle of nivolumab. The rearrangement links TRBV19 to TRBJ2-1, with TRBD2 as a possible D gene (5 bases). The CDR3 spells CASSTEAGTYNEQFF. CDR3 bases: TGTGCCAGTAGTACGGAGGCAGGTACCTACAATGAGCAGTTCTTC. Based on the CDR3 plus reference TRBV19 and TRBJ2-1, the full variable domain is DGGITQSPKYLFRKEGQNVTLSCEQNLNHDAMYWYRQDPGQGLRLIYYSQIVNDFQKGDIAEGYSVSREKKESFPLTVTSAQKNPTAFYLCASSTEAGTYNEQFFGPGTRLTVL.